This entry lists 8 T cell receptor beta chains sequenced from one sample in a study of sequential checkpoint blockade in melanoma. As to treatment: randomized to nivolumab then ipilimumab (arm A) or the reverse (arm B). Sequencing used immunoSEQ multiplex PCR; TCRdb keeps in-frame clones, though not all of them. The sample consists of 25,000 to 30,000 clones, 77% of them appearing once. The specimen comprised CD8+ T cells sorted from blood (inferred from file names), sampled from a patient given nivolumab and ipilimumab in sequence. Receptors originate from a human donor with melanoma.

The chain carries TRBV6-5 and TRBJ1-5; TRBD1 agrees at 7 bases. The CDR3 contains 16 residues. V gave up 2 bases and J gave up 3 bases; unmatched junction bases: 7. CDR1 is MNHEY, CDR2 SVGAGI, per germline. As DNA, the CDR3 is TGTGCCAGCAGTTACACCGGGACAGAGGCCAATCAGCCCCAGCATTTT. Translation gives CASSYTGTEANQPQHF.

The chain links TRBV19 to TRBJ1-5; no reliable D call. CDR3 length: 15 amino acids. Germline CDR1 is LNHDA and CDR2 is SQIVND (reference sequence). V was cut by 1 base and J by 2 bases, with 9 bases left in between. DNA of the CDR3: TGTGCCAGTAGTATAGTCTCCTTTGGCAATCAGCCCCAGCATTTT. This encodes CASSIVSFGNQPQHF.

This chain connects TRBV25-1 to TRBJ1-1, with a possible D match to TRBD1 (6 bases). The V end was cut by 2 bases, the J end by 4 bases, with 11 bases between. The CDR3 totals 14 residues. Germline CDR1 reads MGHDK; CDR2 reads SYGVNS. CDR3 sequence (DNA): TGTGCCAGCAGTGAACCGGACAGAATCACTGAAGCTTTCTTT. Translated, it gives CASSEPDRITEAFF.

CDR3 coding DNA: TGTGCCAGCAGCCCTCGGACTAGCTACGAGCAGTACTTC. Residues: CASSPRTSYEQYF. The rearrangement links TRBV28 to TRBJ2-7; TRBD2 aligns across 7 bases. Germline loops: CDR1 MDHEN, CDR2 SYDVKM. The CDR3 runs 13 residues. Trimming cost V 6 bases and J 3 bases; bases outside gene matches: 5.

The chain recombines TRBV30 with TRBJ1-1, with D perhaps matching TRBD1 (5 bases). Germline V gene lookup returns CDR1 GTSNPN and CDR2 SVGIG (reference sequence). V lost 1 base to trimming and J lost 4 bases, with 7 bases between them. The length of the CDR3 is 12 residues. The CDR3 sequence is CAWSGGFTEAFF. CDR3 sequence (DNA): TGTGCCTGGAGTGGGGGCTTCACTGAAGCTTTCTTT.

Judged by abundance, this clone is medium-sized. The chain combines TRBV5-6 with TRBJ2-7, with TRBD2 as a possible D gene (6 bases). Germline CDR1 is SGHDT and CDR2 is YYEEEE. Deletions cut 4 bases from V and 0 bases from J, with 11 bases between. CDR3 length equals 14 residues. This CDR3 is CASSRRGVSYEQYF. DNA of the CDR3: TGTGCCAGCAGCCGGAGGGGAGTCTCCTACGAGCAGTACTTC.

This clone rates as medium-sized. This chain joins TRBV6-4 and TRBJ1-1, with a tentative D call TRBD1 (6 bases). The CDR3 sequence is 14 residues long. In germline, CDR1 is MRHNA, CDR2 SNTAGT. Trimming left V 0 bases short and J 8 bases short, with 13 bases between. The CDR3 nucleotides are TGTGCCAGCAGTGACTCTCGGGGGGCCGGGGAAGCTTTCTTT. Protein: CASSDSRGAGEAFF.

The CDR3 DNA reads as TGTGCCAGCAGCTTCCCCGCGGGGGGCCTTCACGAGCAGTACTTC. Protein: CASSFPAGGLHEQYF. This chain links TRBV7-9 with TRBJ2-7; 8 positions agree with TRBD2. V was pared by 3 bases and J by 5 bases, with 9 bases of the junction left unmatched. Germline lookup yields CDR1 SEHNR and CDR2 FQNEAQ (reference sequence). The CDR3 runs 15 residues.